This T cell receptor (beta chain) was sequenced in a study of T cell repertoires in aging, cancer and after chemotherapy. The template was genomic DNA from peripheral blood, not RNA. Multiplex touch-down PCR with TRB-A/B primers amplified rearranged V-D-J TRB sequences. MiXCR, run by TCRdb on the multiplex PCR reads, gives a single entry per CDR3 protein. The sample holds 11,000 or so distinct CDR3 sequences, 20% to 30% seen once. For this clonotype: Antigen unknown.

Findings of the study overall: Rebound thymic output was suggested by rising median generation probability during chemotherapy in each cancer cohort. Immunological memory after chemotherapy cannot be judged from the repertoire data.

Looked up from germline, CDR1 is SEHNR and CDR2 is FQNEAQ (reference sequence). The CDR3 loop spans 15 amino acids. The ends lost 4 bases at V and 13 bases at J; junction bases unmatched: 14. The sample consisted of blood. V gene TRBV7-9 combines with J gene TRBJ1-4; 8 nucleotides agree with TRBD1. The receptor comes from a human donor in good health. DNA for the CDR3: TGTGCCAGCAGCTCTACCGGACAGGGCCGTCTGAGACTGTTTTTT. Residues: CASSSTGQGRLRLFF.